This T cell receptor beta chain originates from a study of spatial heterogeneity in lung cancer. Regarding the study as a whole: For tumor T cells, estimated coverage reached only 6% to 7% (alpha) and roughly 12% (beta). Ubiquitous and regional expanded TCR counts correlated with ubiquitous and regional nonsynonymous mutations, respectively. Tracking of tumor mutation counts was seen in expanded intratumoral alpha and beta TCR counts.

The presence of a unique molecular identifier marked each TCR cDNA molecule. TCRdb reprocessed the 5' RACE reads via MiXCR and lists one record per CDR3 protein. The table shows around 4,000 distinct CDR3 sequences, with 10% to 13% occurring only once. Noted time point: sample taken at primary tumor resection. Frozen PBMC, nontumor lung or tumor provided whole RNA, which was sequenced unsorted. By frequency in the sample, this clonotype is medium-sized. The antigen is undetermined. The clonotype was recovered from a male donor with early-stage non-small cell lung cancer. This specimen was lung tumor tissue, taken at surgery.

The CDR3 bases are TGTGCCAGCAATCGGGGCTTGGAGTATAATTCACCCCTCCACTTT. Translation: CASNRGLEYNSPLHF. The chain links TRBV6-5 to TRBJ1-6; possible D gene TRBD1, 5 bases. Germline CDR1 and CDR2: MNHEY and SVGAGI. CDR3 length equals 15 residues. Trimming stripped 7 bases from V and 4 bases from J, with 14 bases between.